This passage covers 5 T cell receptor beta chains from one sample sequenced in a study of T cells in Graves' hyperthyroidism and ophthalmopathy (dated by TCRdb to between 2018 and 2021). Receptor amplification or capture employed multiplex PCR. The run used an Illumina HiSeq 2000. The TCR beta CDR3 regions were amplified from the RNA transcripts. For the first round of RT-PCR on the TCR CDR3, the HTBI primer set was used together with the Qiagen OneStep RT-PCR kit. The public reads were quality trimmed at Q25 with fastp and then assembled into clones with MiXCR by TCRdb, keeping productive beta chains. Each entry merges the rows of one CDR3 protein and shows their most common DNA and genes. Here the sample has approximately 48,000 distinct CDR3 sequences; 45% to 50% occur a single time. The biggest ten clones account for 30% to 40% of the sample. The specimen was peripheral blood or thyroid tissue (not recorded which). Receptors originate from a woman in her forties or fifties with Graves' hyperthyroidism.

This rearrangement joins TRBV29-1 to TRBJ2-5; D might be TRBD1 (6 bases). V lost 8 bases, J lost 5 bases, and 18 bases lay in between. This CDR3 is built from 13 residues. The V gene's germline CDR1 is SQVTM and CDR2 ANQGSEA. CDR3 bases: TGCAGCCAAGTTTTTGGGGGCCGGGAGACCCAGTACTTC. Its protein is CSQVFGGRETQYF.

Concerning this clonotype: This may come from a read error, since a much larger clone is one base off. The gene calls are TRBV7-3 and TRBJ2-1, with 7 bases lining up with TRBD1. The CDR3 extends over 15 amino acids. The germline V gene encodes CDR1 SGHTA and CDR2 FQGTGA. The chain's CDR3 is CASSLGQSSCNEQFF. DNA for the CDR3: TGTGCCAGCAGCTTGGGACAGAGCTCCTGCAATGAGCAGTTCTTC.

The rearrangement joins TRBV20-1 to TRBJ2-7; 8 nucleotides agree with TRBD2. In germline, CDR1 is DFQATT, CDR2 SNEGSKA (reference sequence). The CDR3 has 14 amino acids. Trimming took 2 bases from V and 5 from J; bases not matched to a gene: 8. CDR3 protein: CSARSGSIIHEQYF. The CDR3 coding sequence is TGCAGTGCTAGAAGCGGGAGTATAATCCACGAGCAGTACTTC.

A note on this clonotype: Possible read error: a much larger clone is one base away. V is TRBV27 and J is TRBJ1-5, with D perhaps matching TRBD1 (6 bases). Germline V gene data show CDR1 as MNHEY and CDR2 as SMNVEV (reference sequence). The CDR3 is 15 residues long. The CDR3 DNA is TGTGCCAACAGTCCTACAGGGAGTAGCAATCAGCCCCAGCATTTT. Its protein product is CANSPTGSSNQPQHF.

Concerning this clonotype: This likely comes from a read error, as the CDR3 has no conserved phenylalanine or tryptophan at its end. This chain uses TRBV7-2 with TRBJ1-6; D remains unclear. The V end was cut by 6 bases, the J end by 2 bases, with 5 bases between. Germline loops: CDR1 SGHTA, CDR2 FQGNSA. This CDR3 contains 13 residues. CDR3 nucleotides: TGTGCCAGCAGACGGACCTATAATTCACCCCTCCACTCT. Its protein product is CASRRTYNSPLHS.